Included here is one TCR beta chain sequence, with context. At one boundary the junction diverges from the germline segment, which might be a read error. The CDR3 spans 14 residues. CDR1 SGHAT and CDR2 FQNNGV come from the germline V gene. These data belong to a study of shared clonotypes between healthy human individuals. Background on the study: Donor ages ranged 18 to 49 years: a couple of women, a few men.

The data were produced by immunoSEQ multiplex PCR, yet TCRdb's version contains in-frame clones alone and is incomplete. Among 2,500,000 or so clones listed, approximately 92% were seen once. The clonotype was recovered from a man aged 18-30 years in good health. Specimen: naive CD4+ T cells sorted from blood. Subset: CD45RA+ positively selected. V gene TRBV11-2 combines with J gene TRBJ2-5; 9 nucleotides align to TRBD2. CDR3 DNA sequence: TGTGCCAGCAGCCCGACTAGCGGAGGAGAGGCCCAGTACTTC. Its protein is CASSPTSGGEAQYF.